The 12 T cell receptor beta chains given below trace back to one sample, sequenced in a study of blood T cells in healthy people across ages. A second PCR of 7 to 11 cycles used a sample-barcoded 5' primer and a J-beta primer mix. TCRdb called the 5' RACE reads again in MiXCR, with one record for every CDR3 protein. The sample contains some 760,000 distinct CDR3 sequences, roughly 25% of which appear only once. These data also featured in a second study, about T cells of mothers and their children.

The source material was blood. The receptors come from a boy younger than 18 in good health.

This clonotype was detected a few times. The J gene is TRBJ2-1, the V gene TRBV9, with TRBD2 matching 12 bases. The CDR3 is 16 amino acids. Per the germline V gene, CDR1 is SGDLS and CDR2 is YYNGEE. The V segment lost 4 bases and the J segment 8 bases; nucleotides outside the gene matches: 10. The CDR3 region has the DNA TGTGCCAGCAGCCCTGGGGGGCTAGCGGGGGGGTATGAGCAGTTCTTC. Translated: CASSPGGLAGGYEQFF. The variable domain in full, with the rest retrieved from reference TRBV9 and TRBJ2-1, is DSGVTQTPKHLITATGQRVTLRCSPRSGDLSVYWYQQSLDQGLQFLIQYYNGEERAKGNILERFSAQQFPDLHSELNLSSLELGDSALYFCASSPGGLAGGYEQFFGPGTRLTVL.

This chain connects TRBV28 to TRBJ2-3; D is unresolved. Trimming left V 6 bases short and J 0 bases short, with 22 bases between. The CDR3 contains 18 residues. From germline, CDR1 is MDHEN and CDR2 SYDVKM. The chain's CDR3 is CASSPSASGLPSTDTQYF. The CDR3 region has the DNA TGTGCCAGCAGCCCCTCGGCATCCGGGCTACCTAGCACAGATACGCAGTATTTT.

CDR3 sequence reads: CASSEGLRLGYTQYF. In DNA, the CDR3 is TGTGCCAGCAGTGAAGGTCTGAGGTTGGGATATACGCAGTATTTT. The chain uses TRBV6-1 and TRBJ2-3, with D hard to call. This CDR3 has 15 residues. V lost 1 base and J lost 7, with 15 bases in between. Germline V gene lookup returns CDR1 MNHNS and CDR2 SASEGT.

V is TRBV10-3 and J is TRBJ2-7, with 7 bases aligning to TRBD1. CDR1 is ENHRY, CDR2 SYGVKD, per germline. V lost 2 bases to trimming and J lost 0 bases; unmatched junction nucleotides: 16. This CDR3 contains 19 residues. Written as DNA, the CDR3 is TGTGCCATCAGTGAGCCAGGATTGGGACAGTCCGTACTCTCCTACGAGCAGTACTTC. Its translation: CAISEPGLGQSVLSYEQYF.

This clonotype appeared a few times. The junction differs from germline at one of its ends, possibly a read error. This chain connects TRBV12-3 or TRBV12-4 to TRBJ2-5; D gene ambiguous. This CDR3 is 11 amino acids long. This CDR3 is CASSLDGVPFF. The CDR3 DNA reads as TGTGCCAGCAGTTTAGATGGGGTCCCGTTCTTC.

This clonotype came up many times. V and J are TRBV2 and TRBJ2-5, with D perhaps matching TRBD1 (6 bases). V was pared by 6 bases and J by 5 bases, with 16 bases between. The CDR3 consists of 14 residues. The germline V gene encodes CDR1 SNHLY and CDR2 FYNNEI. This CDR3 reads CASRRDNSWETQYF. CDR3 DNA sequence: TGTGCCAGCAGGAGGGACAACTCGTGGGAGACCCAGTACTTC.

This chain uses TRBV7-9 with TRBJ1-2; D remains unclear. Germline lookup yields CDR1 SEHNR and CDR2 FQNEAQ (reference sequence). The CDR3 totals 13 residues. V was cut by 1 base and J by 8 bases, with 11 bases left in between. The CDR3 DNA reads as TGTGCCAGCAGCTTAGGGGGATACGGGGGCTACACCTTC. Protein sequence: CASSLGGYGGYTF.

Only a few counts were recorded for this clonotype. V gene TRBV10-3 combines with J gene TRBJ2-5; the match to TRBD2 covers 11 bases. Germline CDR1 reads ENHRY; CDR2 reads SYGVKD. V lost 3 bases and J lost 0; bases outside the gene matches: 6. This CDR3 spans 17 amino acids. CDR3 in amino acids: CAISEGLAGGHQETQYF. The CDR3 region has the DNA TGTGCCATCAGTGAAGGTCTAGCGGGGGGACACCAAGAGACCCAGTACTTC.

The chain carries TRBV29-1 and TRBJ1-2, with no clear D. The germline gives CDR1 SQVTM, CDR2 ANQGSEA. The CDR3 spans 13 residues. Trimming took 2 bases from V and 4 from J, leaving 11 bases between them. The CDR3 DNA is TGCAGCGTTGAATATGAGGGTCCCTATGGCTACACCTTC. Protein sequence: CSVEYEGPYGYTF.

The V and J genes are TRBV18 and TRBJ2-3; 13 positions agree with TRBD2. Per the germline V gene, CDR1 is KGHSH and CDR2 is LQKENI. The CDR3 loop spans 16 amino acids. Unmatched junction bases numbered 7, after V lost 5 bases and J lost 5 bases. The CDR3 DNA reads TGTGCCAGCTCATTATGGACTAGCGGGAGTCTAGATACGCAGTATTTT. It codes for CASSLWTSGSLDTQYF.

This chain joins TRBV10-3 and TRBJ1-1, with TRBD1 as a possible D gene (5 bases). This CDR3 comprises 14 residues. CDR1 and CDR2 (germline): ENHRY, SYGVKD. Trimming removed 8 bases from V and 1 base from J, with 14 bases in between. The CDR3 nucleotides are TGTGCCATCGGGACCGGGACGGCGAACACTGAAGCTTTCTTT. It encodes CAIGTGTANTEAFF.

This clonotype appeared a few times. The chain joins TRBV20-1 to TRBJ1-2; no firm D call. V was trimmed by 4 bases and J by 8 bases, leaving 20 bases between them. The CDR3 has 14 amino acids. CDR1 and CDR2 (germline): DFQATT, SNEGSKA (reference sequence). The CDR3 is CSANYRGPDDGYTF. CDR3 in DNA: TGCAGTGCTAATTATAGAGGTCCTGACGACGGCTACACCTTC.